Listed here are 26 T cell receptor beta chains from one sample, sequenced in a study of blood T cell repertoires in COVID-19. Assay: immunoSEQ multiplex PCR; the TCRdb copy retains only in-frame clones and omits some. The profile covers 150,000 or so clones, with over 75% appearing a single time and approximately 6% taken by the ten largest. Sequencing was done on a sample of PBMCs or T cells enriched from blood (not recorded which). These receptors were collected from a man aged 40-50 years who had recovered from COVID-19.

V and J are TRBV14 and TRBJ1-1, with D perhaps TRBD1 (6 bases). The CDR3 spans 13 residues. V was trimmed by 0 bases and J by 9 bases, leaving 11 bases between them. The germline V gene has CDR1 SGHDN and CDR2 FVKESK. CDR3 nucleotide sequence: TGTGCCAGCAGCCAAGATGTGCAGGGGAAAGCTTTCTTT. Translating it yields CASSQDVQGKAFF.

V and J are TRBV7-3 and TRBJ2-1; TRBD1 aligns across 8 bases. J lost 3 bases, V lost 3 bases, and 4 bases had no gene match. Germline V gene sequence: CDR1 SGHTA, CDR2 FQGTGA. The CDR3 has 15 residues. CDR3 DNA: TGTGCCAGCAGCTTTGGGACAGGAGGCTACAATGAGCAGTTCTTC. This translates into CASSFGTGGYNEQFF.

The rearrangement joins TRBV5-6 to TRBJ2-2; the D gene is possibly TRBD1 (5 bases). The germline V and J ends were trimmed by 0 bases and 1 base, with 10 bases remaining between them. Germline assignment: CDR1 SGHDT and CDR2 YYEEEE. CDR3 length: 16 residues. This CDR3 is CASSLVKQVNTGELFF. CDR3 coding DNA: TGTGCCAGCAGCTTGGTAAAACAGGTGAACACCGGGGAGCTGTTTTTT.

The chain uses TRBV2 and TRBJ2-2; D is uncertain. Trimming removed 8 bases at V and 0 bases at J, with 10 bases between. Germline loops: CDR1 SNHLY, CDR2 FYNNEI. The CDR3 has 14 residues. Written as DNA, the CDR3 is TGTGCCAGCCTGGCGCAGGCGAACACCGGGGAGCTGTTTTTT. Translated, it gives CASLAQANTGELFF.

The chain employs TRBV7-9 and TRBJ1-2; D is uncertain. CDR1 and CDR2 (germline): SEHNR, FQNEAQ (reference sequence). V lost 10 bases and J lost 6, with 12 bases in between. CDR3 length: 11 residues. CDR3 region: CATKKADGYTF. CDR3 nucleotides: TGTGCCACCAAGAAGGCGGATGGCTACACCTTC.

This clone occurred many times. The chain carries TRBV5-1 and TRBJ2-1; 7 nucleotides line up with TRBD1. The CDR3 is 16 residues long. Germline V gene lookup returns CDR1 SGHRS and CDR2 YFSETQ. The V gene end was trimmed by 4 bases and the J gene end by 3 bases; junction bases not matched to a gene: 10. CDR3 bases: TGCGCCAGCAGCCTACGACAGGGTGGGAGCTACAATGAGCAGTTCTTC. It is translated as CASSLRQGGSYNEQFF.

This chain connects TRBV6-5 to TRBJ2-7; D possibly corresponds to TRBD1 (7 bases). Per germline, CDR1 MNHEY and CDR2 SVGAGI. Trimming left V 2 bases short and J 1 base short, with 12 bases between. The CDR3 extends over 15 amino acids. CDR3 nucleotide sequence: TGTGCCAGCAGTTACGACGGGGGACAGTCCTACGAGCAGTACTTC. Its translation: CASSYDGGQSYEQYF.

The CDR3 loop is CASSITGGPIQYEQFF. The DNA of the CDR3 is TGTGCCAGCAGCATCACCGGGGGGCCCATACAATATGAGCAGTTCTTC. The rearrangement joins TRBV11-2 to TRBJ2-1, with TRBD2 as a possible D gene (7 bases). CDR1 is SGHAT, CDR2 FQNNGV, per germline. V lost 5 bases and J 8 bases, leaving 22 bases between the germline ends. CDR3 size: 16 residues.

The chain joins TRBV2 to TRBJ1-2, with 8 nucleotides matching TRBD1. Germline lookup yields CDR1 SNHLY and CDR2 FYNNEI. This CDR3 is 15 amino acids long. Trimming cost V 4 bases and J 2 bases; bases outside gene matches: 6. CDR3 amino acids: CASSVGQGGNYGYTF. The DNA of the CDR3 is TGTGCCAGCAGTGTAGGACAGGGCGGAAACTATGGCTACACCTTC. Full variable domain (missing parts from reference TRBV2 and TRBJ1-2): EPEVTQTPSHQVTQMGQEVILRCVPISNHLYFYWYRQILGQKVEFLVSFYNNEISEKSEIFDDQFSVERPDGSNFTLKIRSTKLEDSAMYFCASSVGQGGNYGYTFGSGTRLTVV.

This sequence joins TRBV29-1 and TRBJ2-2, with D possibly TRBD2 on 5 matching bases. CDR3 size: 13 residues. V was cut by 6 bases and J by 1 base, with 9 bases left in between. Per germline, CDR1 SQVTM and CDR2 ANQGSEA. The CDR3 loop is CSVTRVNTGELFF. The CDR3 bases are TGCAGCGTGACGCGGGTGAACACCGGGGAGCTGTTTTTT.

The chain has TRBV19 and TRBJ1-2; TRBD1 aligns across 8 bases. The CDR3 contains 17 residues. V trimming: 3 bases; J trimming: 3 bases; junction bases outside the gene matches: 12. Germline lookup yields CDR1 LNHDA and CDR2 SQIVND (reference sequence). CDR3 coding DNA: TGTGCCAGTAGTATCGGCTCGCAGGGGGCGCTTCACTATGGCTACACCTTC. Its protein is CASSIGSQGALHYGYTF.

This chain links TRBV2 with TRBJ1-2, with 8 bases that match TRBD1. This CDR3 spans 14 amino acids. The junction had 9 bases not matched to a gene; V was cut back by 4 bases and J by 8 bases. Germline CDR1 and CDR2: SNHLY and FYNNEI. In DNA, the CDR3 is TGTGCCAGCAGTGGGAATACAGGGGGAGGAGGCTACACCTTC. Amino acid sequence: CASSGNTGGGGYTF.

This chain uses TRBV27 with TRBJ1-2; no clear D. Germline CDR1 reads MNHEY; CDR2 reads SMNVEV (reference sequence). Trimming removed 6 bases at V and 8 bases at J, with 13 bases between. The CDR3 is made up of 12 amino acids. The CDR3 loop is CASSGEMGGYTF. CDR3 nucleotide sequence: TGTGCCAGCAGCGGTGAGATGGGCGGCTACACCTTC.

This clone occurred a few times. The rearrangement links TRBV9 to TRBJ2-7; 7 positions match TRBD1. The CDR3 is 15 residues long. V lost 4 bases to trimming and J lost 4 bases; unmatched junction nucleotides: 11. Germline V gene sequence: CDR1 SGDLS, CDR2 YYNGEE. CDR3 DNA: TGTGCCAGCAGCCCAGACGACACAGGGGCATACGAGCAGTACTTC. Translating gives CASSPDDTGAYEQYF. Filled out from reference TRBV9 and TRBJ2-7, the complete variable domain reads DSGVTQTPKHLITATGQRVTLRCSPRSGDLSVYWYQQSLDQGLQFLIQYYNGEERAKGNILERFSAQQFPDLHSELNLSSLELGDSALYFCASSPDDTGAYEQYFGPGTRLTVT.

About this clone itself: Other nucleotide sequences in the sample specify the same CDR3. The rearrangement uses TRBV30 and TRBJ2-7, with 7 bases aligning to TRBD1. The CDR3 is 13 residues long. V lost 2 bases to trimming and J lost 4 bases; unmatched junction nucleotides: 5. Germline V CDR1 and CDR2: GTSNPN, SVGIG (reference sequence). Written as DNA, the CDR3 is TGTGCCTGGAGTCCGGGACAGACATACGAGCAGTACTTC. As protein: CAWSPGQTYEQYF.

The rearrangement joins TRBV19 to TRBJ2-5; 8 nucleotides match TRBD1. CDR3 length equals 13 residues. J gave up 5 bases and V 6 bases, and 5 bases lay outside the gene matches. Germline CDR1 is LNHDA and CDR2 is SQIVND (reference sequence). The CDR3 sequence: CASRPRGRETQYF. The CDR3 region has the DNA TGTGCCAGTAGACCCAGGGGGCGGGAGACCCAGTACTTC.

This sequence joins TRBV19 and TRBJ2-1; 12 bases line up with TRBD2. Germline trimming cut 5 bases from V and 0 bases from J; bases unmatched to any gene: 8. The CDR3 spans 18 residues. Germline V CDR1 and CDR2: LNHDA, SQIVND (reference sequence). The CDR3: CASSSRTSGESSYNEQFF. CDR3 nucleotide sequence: TGTGCCAGTAGTTCACGGACTAGCGGGGAGAGCTCCTACAATGAGCAGTTCTTC.

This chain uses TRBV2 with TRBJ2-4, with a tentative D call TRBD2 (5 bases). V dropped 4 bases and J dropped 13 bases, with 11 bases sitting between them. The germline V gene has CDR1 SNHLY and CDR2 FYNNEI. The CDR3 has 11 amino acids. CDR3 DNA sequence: TGTGCCAGCAGTGGACGGGAACTACAGTACTTC. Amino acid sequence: CASSGRELQYF. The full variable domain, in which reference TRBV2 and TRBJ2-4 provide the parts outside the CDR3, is EPEVTQTPSHQVTQMGQEVILRCVPISNHLYFYWYRQILGQKVEFLVSFYNNEISEKSEIFDDQFSVERPDGSNFTLKIRSTKLEDSAMYFCASSGRELQYFGAGTRLSVL.

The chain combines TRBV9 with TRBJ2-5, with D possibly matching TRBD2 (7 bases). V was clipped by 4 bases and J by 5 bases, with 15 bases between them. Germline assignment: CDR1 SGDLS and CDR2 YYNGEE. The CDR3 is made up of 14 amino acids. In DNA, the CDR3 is TGTGCCAGCAGCCCCCGGGGGGCCGGGGAGACCCAGTACTTC. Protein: CASSPRGAGETQYF.

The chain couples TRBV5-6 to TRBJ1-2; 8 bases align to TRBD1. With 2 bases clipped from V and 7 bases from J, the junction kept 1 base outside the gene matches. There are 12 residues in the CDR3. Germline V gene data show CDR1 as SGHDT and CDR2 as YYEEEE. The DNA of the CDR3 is TGTGCCAGCAGCTTTCAGGGGGCTGGCTACACCTTC. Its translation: CASSFQGAGYTF.

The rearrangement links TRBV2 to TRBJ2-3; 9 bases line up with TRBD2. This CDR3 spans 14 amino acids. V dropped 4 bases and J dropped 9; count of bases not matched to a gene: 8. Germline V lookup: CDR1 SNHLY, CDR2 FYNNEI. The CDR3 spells CASSGGGGALTQYF. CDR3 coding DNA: TGTGCCAGCAGTGGCGGCGGGGGGGCACTAACGCAGTATTTT.

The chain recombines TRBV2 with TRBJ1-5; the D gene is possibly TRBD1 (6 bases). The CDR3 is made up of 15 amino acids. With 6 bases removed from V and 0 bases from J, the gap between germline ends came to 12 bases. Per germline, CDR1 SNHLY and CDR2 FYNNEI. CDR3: CASRWEGGSNQPQHF. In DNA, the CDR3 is TGTGCCAGCAGGTGGGAGGGGGGTAGCAATCAGCCCCAGCATTTT.

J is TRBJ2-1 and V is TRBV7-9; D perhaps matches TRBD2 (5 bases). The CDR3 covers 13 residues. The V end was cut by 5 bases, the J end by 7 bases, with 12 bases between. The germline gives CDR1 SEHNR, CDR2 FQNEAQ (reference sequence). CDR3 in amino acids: CASSLISGNEQFF. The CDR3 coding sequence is TGTGCCAGCAGCCTAATCTCGGGGAATGAGCAGTTCTTC.

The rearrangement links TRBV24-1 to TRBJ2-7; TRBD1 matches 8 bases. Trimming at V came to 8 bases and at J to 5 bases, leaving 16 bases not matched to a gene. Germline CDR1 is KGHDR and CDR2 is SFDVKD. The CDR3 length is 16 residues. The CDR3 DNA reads TGTGCCACCATTCCATCCAGGACAGGGATCACCCACGAGCAGTACTTC. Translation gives CATIPSRTGITHEQYF.

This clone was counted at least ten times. In DNA, the CDR3 is TGCGCCAGCAGATGGATGGGACAGGGAAGTAATTCACCCCTCCACTTT. Translation gives CASRWMGQGSNSPLHF. The rearrangement joins TRBV5-1 to TRBJ1-6; the match to TRBD1 covers 9 bases. Trimming removed 5 bases from V and 6 bases from J; junction bases left unmatched: 9. This CDR3 contains 16 residues. Germline V CDR1 and CDR2: SGHRS, YFSETQ.

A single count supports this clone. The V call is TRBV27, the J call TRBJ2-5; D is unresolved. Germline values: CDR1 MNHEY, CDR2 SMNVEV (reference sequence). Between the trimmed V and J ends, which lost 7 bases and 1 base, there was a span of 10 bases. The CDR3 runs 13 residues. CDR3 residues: CASTPTGQETQYF. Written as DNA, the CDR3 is TGTGCCAGCACCCCTACGGGCCAAGAGACCCAGTACTTC.